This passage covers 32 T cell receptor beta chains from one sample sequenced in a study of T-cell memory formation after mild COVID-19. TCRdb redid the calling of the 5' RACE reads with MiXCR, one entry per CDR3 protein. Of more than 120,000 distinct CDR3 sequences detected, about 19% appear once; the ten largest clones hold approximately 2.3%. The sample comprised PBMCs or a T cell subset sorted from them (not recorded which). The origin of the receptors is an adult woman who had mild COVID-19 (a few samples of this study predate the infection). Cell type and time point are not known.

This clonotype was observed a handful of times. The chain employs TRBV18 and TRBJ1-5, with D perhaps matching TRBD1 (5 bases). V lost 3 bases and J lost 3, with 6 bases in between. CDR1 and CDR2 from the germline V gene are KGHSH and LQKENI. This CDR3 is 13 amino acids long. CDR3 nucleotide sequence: TGTGCCAGCTCACCGACAGACAATCAGCCCCAGCATTTT. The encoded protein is CASSPTDNQPQHF. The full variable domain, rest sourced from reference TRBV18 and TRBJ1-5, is NAGVMQNPRHLVRRRGQEARLRCSPMKGHSHVYWYRQLPEEGLKFMVYLQKENIIDESGMPKERFSAEFPKEGPSILRIQQVVRGDSAAYFCASSPTDNQPQHFGDGTRLSIL.

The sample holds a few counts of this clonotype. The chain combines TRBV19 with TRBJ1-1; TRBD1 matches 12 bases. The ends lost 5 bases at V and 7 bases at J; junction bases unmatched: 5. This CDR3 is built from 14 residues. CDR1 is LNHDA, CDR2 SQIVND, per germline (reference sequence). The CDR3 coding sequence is TGTGCCAGTAGTTCCGGGACAGGGGGCGGTGAAGCTTTCTTT. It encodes CASSSGTGGGEAFF.

This chain's CDR3 is CATSAPHTGGDNEQFF. The CDR3 DNA sequence: TGTGCCACCAGTGCCCCGCACACGGGAGGGGACAATGAGCAGTTCTTC. This rearrangement joins TRBV24-1 to TRBJ2-1, with 8 bases aligning to TRBD2. This CDR3 comprises 16 residues. The ends lost 5 bases at V and 5 bases at J; junction bases unmatched: 10. The germline V gene has CDR1 KGHDR and CDR2 SFDVKD.

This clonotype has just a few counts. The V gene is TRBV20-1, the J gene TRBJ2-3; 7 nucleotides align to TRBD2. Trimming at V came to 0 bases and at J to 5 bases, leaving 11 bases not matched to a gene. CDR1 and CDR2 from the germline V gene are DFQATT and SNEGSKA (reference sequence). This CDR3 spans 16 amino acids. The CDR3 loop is CSARDLAGVGIDTQYF. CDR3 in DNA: TGCAGTGCTAGAGATCTTGCGGGAGTAGGGATAGATACGCAGTATTTT.

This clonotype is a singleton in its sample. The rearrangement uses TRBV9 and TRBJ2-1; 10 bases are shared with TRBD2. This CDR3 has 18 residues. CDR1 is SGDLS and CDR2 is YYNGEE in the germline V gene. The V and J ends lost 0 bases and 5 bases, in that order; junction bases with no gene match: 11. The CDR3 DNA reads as TGTGCCAGCAGCGTAGCGGTAGCGGGAGGATATGGGAACAATGAGCAGTTCTTC. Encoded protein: CASSVAVAGGYGNNEQFF.

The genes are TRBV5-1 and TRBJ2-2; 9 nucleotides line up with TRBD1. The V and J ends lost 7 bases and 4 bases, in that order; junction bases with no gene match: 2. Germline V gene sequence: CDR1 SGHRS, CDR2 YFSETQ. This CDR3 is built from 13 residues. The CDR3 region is CASGGQGTGELFF. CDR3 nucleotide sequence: TGCGCCAGCGGGGGACAGGGCACCGGGGAGCTGTTTTTT.

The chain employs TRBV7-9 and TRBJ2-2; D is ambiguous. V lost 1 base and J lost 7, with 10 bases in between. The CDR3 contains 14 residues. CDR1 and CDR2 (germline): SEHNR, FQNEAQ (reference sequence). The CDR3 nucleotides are TGTGCCAGCAGCTTAGGTGTCAATGACGGGGAGCTGTTTTTT. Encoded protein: CASSLGVNDGELFF.

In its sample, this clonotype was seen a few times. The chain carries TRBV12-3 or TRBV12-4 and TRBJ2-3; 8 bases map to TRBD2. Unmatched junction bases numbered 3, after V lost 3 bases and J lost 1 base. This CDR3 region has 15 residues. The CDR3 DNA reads TGTGCCAGCAGTTTTTCACTAGCGGGCACAGATACGCAGTATTTT. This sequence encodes CASSFSLAGTDTQYF.

Written as DNA, the CDR3 is TGTGCCAGTAGTATTCCGACAGGCAACCTTGGAAACACCATATATTTT. Translation gives CASSIPTGNLGNTIYF. The chain links TRBV19 to TRBJ1-3; maybe TRBD1 (6 bases). The V end lost 3 bases, the J end lost 3 bases, and 15 bases lay between the germline ends. CDR3 size: 16 residues. The germline V gene has CDR1 LNHDA and CDR2 SQIVND (reference sequence).

The CDR3 DNA is TGTGCCACCAGAACGACAGGGACCACCGGGGAGCTGTTTTTT. This encodes CATRTTGTTGELFF. This chain uses TRBV24-1 with TRBJ2-2, with 7 bases aligning to TRBD1. V lost 7 bases to trimming and J lost 4 bases; unmatched junction nucleotides: 5. CDR1 and CDR2 (germline): KGHDR, SFDVKD. The CDR3 runs 14 residues.

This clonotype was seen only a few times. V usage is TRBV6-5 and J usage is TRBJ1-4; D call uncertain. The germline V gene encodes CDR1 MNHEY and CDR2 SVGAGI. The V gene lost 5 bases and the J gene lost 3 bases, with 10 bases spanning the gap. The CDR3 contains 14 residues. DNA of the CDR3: TGTGCCAGCAGTAGGACGGCCTCTAATGAAAAACTGTTTTTT. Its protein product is CASSRTASNEKLFF.

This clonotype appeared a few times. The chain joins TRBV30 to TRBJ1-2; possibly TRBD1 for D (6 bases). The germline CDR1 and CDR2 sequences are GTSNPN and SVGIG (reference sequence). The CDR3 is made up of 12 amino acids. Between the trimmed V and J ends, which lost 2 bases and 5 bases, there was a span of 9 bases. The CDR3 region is CAWSQGIYGYTF. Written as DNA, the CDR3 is TGTGCCTGGAGTCAGGGGATTTATGGCTACACCTTC.

The chain's CDR3 is CASSRTSSFTDTQYF. The CDR3, as DNA: TGTGCCAGCAGTAGGACTAGCTCATTCACAGATACGCAGTATTTT. J is TRBJ2-3 and V is TRBV12-3 or TRBV12-4, with 8 bases aligning to TRBD2. With 5 bases clipped from V and 2 bases from J, the junction kept 6 bases outside the gene matches. The CDR3 runs 15 residues.

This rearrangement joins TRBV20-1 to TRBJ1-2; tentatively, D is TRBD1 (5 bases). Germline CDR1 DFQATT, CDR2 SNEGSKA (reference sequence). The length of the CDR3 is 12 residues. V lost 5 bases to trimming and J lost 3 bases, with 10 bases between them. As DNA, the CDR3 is TGCAGTGCTTTGACAGTCGACTATGGCTACACCTTC. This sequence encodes CSALTVDYGYTF.

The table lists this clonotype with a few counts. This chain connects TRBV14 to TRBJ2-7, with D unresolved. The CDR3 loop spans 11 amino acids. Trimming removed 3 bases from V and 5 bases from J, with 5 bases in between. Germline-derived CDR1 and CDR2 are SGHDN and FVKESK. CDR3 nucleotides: TGTGCCAGCAGCCATTCTCACGAGCAGTACTTC. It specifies CASSHSHEQYF.

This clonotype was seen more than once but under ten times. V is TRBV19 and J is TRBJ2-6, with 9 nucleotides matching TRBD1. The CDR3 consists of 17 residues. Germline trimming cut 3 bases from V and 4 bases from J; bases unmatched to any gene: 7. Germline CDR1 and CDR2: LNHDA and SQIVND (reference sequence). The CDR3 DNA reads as TGTGCCAGTAGTATGTCACAGGGGGCGAGGGGGGCCAACGTCCTGACTTTC. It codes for CASSMSQGARGANVLTF.

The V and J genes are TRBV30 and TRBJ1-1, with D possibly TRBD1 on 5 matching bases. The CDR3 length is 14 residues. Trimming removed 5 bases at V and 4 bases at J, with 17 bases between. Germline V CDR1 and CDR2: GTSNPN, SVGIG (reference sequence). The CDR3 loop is CAWVTHLGGTEAFF. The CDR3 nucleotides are TGTGCCTGGGTGACTCATCTGGGGGGCACTGAAGCTTTCTTT.

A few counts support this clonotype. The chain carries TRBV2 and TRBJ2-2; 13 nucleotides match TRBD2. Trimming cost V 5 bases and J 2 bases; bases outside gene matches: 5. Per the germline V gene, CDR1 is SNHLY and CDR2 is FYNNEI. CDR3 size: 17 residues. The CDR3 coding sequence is TGTGCCAGCAGTAACCCGGGACTAGCGGGAAACACCGGGGAGCTGTTTTTT. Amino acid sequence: CASSNPGLAGNTGELFF.

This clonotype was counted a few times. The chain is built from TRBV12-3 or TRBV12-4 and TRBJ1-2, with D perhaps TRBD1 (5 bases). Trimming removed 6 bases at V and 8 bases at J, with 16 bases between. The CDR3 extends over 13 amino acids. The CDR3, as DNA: TGTGCCAGCAGCCCTCGGGGCTGGAAGGGCTACACCTTC. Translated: CASSPRGWKGYTF.

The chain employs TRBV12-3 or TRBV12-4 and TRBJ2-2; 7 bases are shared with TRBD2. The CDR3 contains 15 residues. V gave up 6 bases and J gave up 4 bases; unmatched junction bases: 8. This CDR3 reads CASRRGTGGTGELFF. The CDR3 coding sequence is TGTGCCAGCAGGAGAGGGACGGGGGGCACCGGGGAGCTGTTTTTT.

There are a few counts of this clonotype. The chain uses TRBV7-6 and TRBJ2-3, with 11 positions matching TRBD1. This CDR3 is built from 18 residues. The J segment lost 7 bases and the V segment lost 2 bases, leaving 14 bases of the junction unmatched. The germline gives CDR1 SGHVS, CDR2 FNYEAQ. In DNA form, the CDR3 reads TGTGCCAGCAGCTTACCGGGACAGGGGGTTTTATCCCCATATACGCAGTATTTT. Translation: CASSLPGQGVLSPYTQYF.

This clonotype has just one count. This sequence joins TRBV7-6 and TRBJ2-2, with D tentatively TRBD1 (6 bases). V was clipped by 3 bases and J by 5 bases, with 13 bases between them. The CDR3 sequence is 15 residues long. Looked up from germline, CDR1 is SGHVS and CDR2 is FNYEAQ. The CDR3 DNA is TGTGCCAGCAGCTTTGTTAGGCAGGGGACCGGGGAGCTGTTTTTT. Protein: CASSFVRQGTGELFF.

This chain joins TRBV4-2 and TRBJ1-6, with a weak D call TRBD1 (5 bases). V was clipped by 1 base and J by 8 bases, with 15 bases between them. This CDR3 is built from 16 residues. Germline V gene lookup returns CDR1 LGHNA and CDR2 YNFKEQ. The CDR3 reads CASSQVSGGRDSPLHF. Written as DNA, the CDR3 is TGTGCCAGCAGCCAAGTGTCGGGGGGAAGGGATTCACCCCTCCACTTT.

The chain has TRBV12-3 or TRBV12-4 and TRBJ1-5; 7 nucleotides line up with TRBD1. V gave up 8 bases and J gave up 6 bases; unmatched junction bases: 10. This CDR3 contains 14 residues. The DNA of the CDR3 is TGTGCCAGCTCCGGACAGGTGGGGAGTCAGCCCCAGCATTTT. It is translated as CASSGQVGSQPQHF.

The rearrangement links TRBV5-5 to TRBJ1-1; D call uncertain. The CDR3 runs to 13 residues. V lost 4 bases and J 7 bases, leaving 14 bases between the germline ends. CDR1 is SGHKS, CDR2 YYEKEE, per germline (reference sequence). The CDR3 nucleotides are TGTGCCAGCAGCCGTACGACCGGGAGTGAAGCTTTCTTT. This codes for CASSRTTGSEAFF.

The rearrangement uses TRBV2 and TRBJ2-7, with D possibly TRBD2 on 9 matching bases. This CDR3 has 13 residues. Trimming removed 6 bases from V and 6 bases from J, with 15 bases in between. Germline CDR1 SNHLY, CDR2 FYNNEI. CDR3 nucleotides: TGTGCCAGCAGGGCTAGCGGGACAGGCGAGCAGTACTTC. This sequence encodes CASRASGTGEQYF.

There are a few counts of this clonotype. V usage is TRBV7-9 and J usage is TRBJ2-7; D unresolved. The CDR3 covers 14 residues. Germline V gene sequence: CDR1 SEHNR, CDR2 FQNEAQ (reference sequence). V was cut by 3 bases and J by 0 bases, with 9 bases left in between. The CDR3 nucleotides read TGTGCCAGCAGCTTGGGCCAGACCTCCTACGAGCAGTACTTC. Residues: CASSLGQTSYEQYF.

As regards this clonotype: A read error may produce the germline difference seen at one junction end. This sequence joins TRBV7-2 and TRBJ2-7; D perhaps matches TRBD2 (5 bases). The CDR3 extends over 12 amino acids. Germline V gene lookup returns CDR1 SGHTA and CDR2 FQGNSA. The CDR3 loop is CASSRIGLGQDF. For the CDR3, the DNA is TGTGCCAGCAGCCGGATTGGACTCGGGCAGGACTTC.

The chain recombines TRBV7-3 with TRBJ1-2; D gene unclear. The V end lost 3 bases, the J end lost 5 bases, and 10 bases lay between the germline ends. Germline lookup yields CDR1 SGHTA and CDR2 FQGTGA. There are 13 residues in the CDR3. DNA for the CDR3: TGTGCCAGCAGCTTGGCGGAGGGATATGGCTACACCTTC. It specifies CASSLAEGYGYTF.

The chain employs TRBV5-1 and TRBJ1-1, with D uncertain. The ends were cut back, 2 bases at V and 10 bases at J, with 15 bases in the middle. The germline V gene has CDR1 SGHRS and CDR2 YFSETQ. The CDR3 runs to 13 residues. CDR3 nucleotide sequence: TGCGCCAGCAGCTTCGGTCTTCGAACGGGAGCTTTCTTT. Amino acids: CASSFGLRTGAFF.

The CDR3 protein is CAISEKEQPQHF. CDR3 sequence (DNA): TGTGCCATCAGTGAAAAAGAGCAGCCCCAGCATTTT. The rearrangement links TRBV10-3 to TRBJ1-5; D ambiguous. This CDR3 spans 12 amino acids. V gave up 3 bases and J gave up 7 bases, with 7 bases separating them. Germline V lookup: CDR1 ENHRY, CDR2 SYGVKD.

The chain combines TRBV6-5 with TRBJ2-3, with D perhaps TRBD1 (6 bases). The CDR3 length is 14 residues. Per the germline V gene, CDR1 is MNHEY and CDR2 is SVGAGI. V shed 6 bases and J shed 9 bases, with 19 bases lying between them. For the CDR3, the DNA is TGTGCCAGCAGCCAGGACAGAACTCTTACGACGCAGTATTTT. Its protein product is CASSQDRTLTTQYF.